This TCR beta chain was identified during a study of blood T cell repertoires in COVID-19. About the research overall: PBMCs, B-cell-depleted T cells, or T cells provided the cDNA or gDNA that made up the material.

J gave up 0 bases and V 3 bases, and 5 bases lay outside the gene matches. This CDR3 comprises 15 residues. Germline V gene lookup returns CDR1 SGHNT and CDR2 YYREEE (reference sequence). In the original analysis: Using reference gene primer amplification, nucleated cell counts were estimated. Sequencing used immunoSEQ multiplex PCR; TCRdb keeps in-frame clones, though not all of them. The V and J calls and clone size are taken from that table; D and trimming were inferred from the DNA. Found here are 45,000 to 65,000 clones, about 91% of them singletons; the top ten hold roughly 5%. This rearrangement joins TRBV5-4 to TRBJ1-1, with TRBD1 identical over 7 bases. The sequenced sample was peripheral blood. The clonotype comes from a man aged 55-75 years with active COVID-19. For the CDR3, the DNA is TGTGCCAGCAGCTCTAAACAGGGGATGAACACTGAAGCTTTCTTT. This codes for CASSSKQGMNTEAFF.